The 28 T cell receptor beta chains listed next were all sequenced from one sample in a study of beta chain features in type 1 diabetes. Reverse transcribing all isolated RNA meant expressed TCRB transcripts were sequenced. The assay was immunoSEQ multiplex PCR, and TCRdb's table has in-frame clones only and misses some. The repertoire holds 900,000 or so clones, with 15% to 20% as singletons. Sequencing input: naive CD4+ T cells from blood. The origin of the receptors is a woman under 30 in good health.

The gene calls are TRBV5-4 and TRBJ2-7, with 12 positions matching TRBD2. The CDR3 totals 15 residues. V lost 3 bases to trimming and J lost 3 bases; unmatched junction nucleotides: 4. Germline V lookup: CDR1 SGHNT, CDR2 YYREEE (reference sequence). The CDR3 region has the DNA TGTGCCAGCAGCTCGGCTAGCGGGAGGGTCTACGAGCAGTACTTC. Protein sequence: CASSSASGRVYEQYF.

The rearrangement joins TRBV10-3 to TRBJ2-7; TRBD2 matches 9 bases. This CDR3 comprises 14 residues. The J segment lost 4 bases and the V segment lost 2 bases, leaving 3 bases of the junction unmatched. Per germline, CDR1 ENHRY and CDR2 SYGVKD. The CDR3 DNA reads as TGTGCCATCAGTGAGAATAGCGGGGGATACGAGCAGTACTTC. Amino acids: CAISENSGGYEQYF.

The J gene is TRBJ2-5, the V gene TRBV7-2; tentatively, D is TRBD1 (6 bases). The CDR3 has 17 residues. Per the germline V gene, CDR1 is SGHTA and CDR2 is FQGNSA. V lost 5 bases and J 7 bases, leaving 26 bases between the germline ends. The CDR3 bases are TGTGCCAGCAGCCCTCGGATATCTCGGCACAGGGACGGGACCCAGTACTTC. Its protein product is CASSPRISRHRDGTQYF.

The chain has TRBV5-4 and TRBJ1-1; D is perhaps TRBD1 (5 bases). Per germline, CDR1 SGHNT and CDR2 YYREEE (reference sequence). The CDR3 consists of 14 residues. Trimming took 3 bases from V and 1 from J, leaving 10 bases between them. As DNA, the CDR3 is TGTGCCAGCAGCTGGGGGACTGGGAACACTGAAGCTTTCTTT. As protein: CASSWGTGNTEAFF.

This clone was seen only a few times. Different DNA sequences within this sample yield the same CDR3. V is TRBV18 and J is TRBJ2-7; D is undetermined. The V gene lost 2 bases and the J gene lost 0 bases, with 5 bases spanning the gap. The length of the CDR3 is 13 residues. CDR1 is KGHSH, CDR2 LQKENI, per germline. Here the CDR3 DNA reads TGTGCCAGCTCACCAGCTAACTCCTACGAGCAGTACTTC. It encodes CASSPANSYEQYF.

This chain joins TRBV14 and TRBJ2-7, with 8 bases lining up with TRBD2. After removal of 0 bases from V and 3 bases from J, the junction contained 16 bases not matched to a gene. Germline CDR1 reads SGHDN; CDR2 reads FVKESK. The CDR3 covers 19 residues. The CDR3 DNA reads TGTGCCAGCAGCCAAGATAACGGGAGGGCCGGGTTAATGTTCTACGAGCAGTACTTC. It yields the protein CASSQDNGRAGLMFYEQYF.

This clone was seen a few times. This chain uses TRBV9 with TRBJ2-7; D is unclear. CDR3 length equals 15 residues. Trimming removed 0 bases from V and 0 bases from J, with 10 bases in between. Germline CDR1 reads SGDLS; CDR2 reads YYNGEE. Written as DNA, the CDR3 is TGTGCCAGCAGCGTAGATCCAGCGCACTCCTACGAGCAGTACTTC. It yields the protein CASSVDPAHSYEQYF. Using reference TRBV9 and TRBJ2-7 for the parts outside the CDR3, the full variable domain is DSGVTQTPKHLITATGQRVTLRCSPRSGDLSVYWYQQSLDQGLQFLIQYYNGEERAKGNILERFSAQQFPDLHSELNLSSLELGDSALYFCASSVDPAHSYEQYFGPGTRLTVT.

The chain links TRBV6-5 to TRBJ2-7, with 11 nucleotides matching TRBD2. The V and J ends lost 4 bases and 3 bases, in that order; junction bases with no gene match: 8. From germline, CDR1 is MNHEY and CDR2 SVGAGI. The CDR3 loop spans 16 amino acids. CDR3 nucleotide sequence: TGTGCCAGCAGTTCTCGGCTAGCGGGAGGTGGCTACGAGCAGTACTTC. It codes for CASSSRLAGGGYEQYF.

About this clone: The junction departs from germline at one end; a sequencing error may be responsible. The chain couples TRBV7-7 to TRBJ2-5; a weak D match, TRBD2 (6 bases). This CDR3 has 15 amino acids. Looked up from germline, CDR1 is SSHAT and CDR2 is FNYEAQ (reference sequence). CDR3 coding DNA: TGTGCTAGCAGCTTGGGCGCGGGGCCTAGCGAGACCCAGTACTTC. This translates into CASSLGAGPSETQYF.

In this sample, this clone turned up a few times. The chain links TRBV7-2 to TRBJ1-5; D gene uncertain. The length of the CDR3 is 14 residues. V gave up 0 bases and J gave up 4 bases, with 7 bases separating them. CDR1 SGHTA and CDR2 FQGNSA come from the germline V gene. CDR3 nucleotides: TGTGCCAGCAGCTTAGCGGCCGGGAATCAGCCCCAGCATTTT. Its protein is CASSLAAGNQPQHF.

The chain links TRBV6-5 to TRBJ1-1; no definite D call. The germline V and J ends were trimmed by 5 bases and 1 base, with 11 bases remaining between them. Germline values: CDR1 MNHEY, CDR2 SVGAGI. This CDR3 comprises 14 residues. DNA for the CDR3: TGTGCCAGCAGTAAAGACACGGAGAACACTGAAGCTTTCTTT. This encodes CASSKDTENTEAFF.

The chain is built from TRBV28 and TRBJ2-2, with 9 bases that match TRBD2. With 6 bases clipped from V and 6 bases from J, the junction kept 14 bases outside the gene matches. CDR1 and CDR2 from the germline V gene are MDHEN and SYDVKM. The length of the CDR3 is 17 residues. The CDR3 reads CASSTFLTSGSPGELFF. The DNA of the CDR3 is TGTGCCAGCAGCACCTTCCTTACTAGCGGGTCCCCCGGGGAGCTGTTTTTT.

This clone was found a few times. The chain combines TRBV7-2 with TRBJ1-1; no reliable D call. Trimming stripped 7 bases from V and 2 bases from J, with 14 bases between. CDR3 length equals 14 residues. CDR1 is SGHTA and CDR2 is FQGNSA in the germline V gene. The CDR3 sequence: CASTSGGYNTEAFF. The CDR3 bases are TGTGCCAGCACCTCAGGAGGATATAACACTGAAGCTTTCTTT.

V is TRBV7-2 and J is TRBJ2-3; D remains unclear. V lost 3 bases and J lost 2, with 12 bases in between. CDR3 size: 15 residues. The germline V gene encodes CDR1 SGHTA and CDR2 FQGNSA. For the CDR3, the DNA is TGTGCCAGCAGCTTTGCAGGCCTCTCCACAGATACGCAGTATTTT. Encoded protein: CASSFAGLSTDTQYF.

The chain has TRBV19 and TRBJ2-2, with TRBD1 matching 9 bases. V lost 1 base to trimming and J lost 6 bases; unmatched junction nucleotides: 3. The CDR3 loop spans 15 amino acids. The germline V gene has CDR1 LNHDA and CDR2 SQIVND (reference sequence). The CDR3 reads CASSIGDRAAGELFF. DNA of the CDR3: TGTGCCAGTAGTATAGGGGACAGGGCTGCCGGGGAGCTGTTTTTT.

In its sample, this clone was seen a few times. This sample includes further DNA sequences coding for the same CDR3. The chain carries TRBV18 and TRBJ2-5, with 10 bases identical to TRBD1. The V segment lost 2 bases and the J segment 3 bases; nucleotides outside the gene matches: 0. CDR1 and CDR2 (germline): KGHSH, LQKENI. The CDR3 contains 14 residues. Here the CDR3 DNA reads TGTGCCAGCTCACCAGGGACAGGGGAAGAGACCCAGTACTTC. Residues: CASSPGTGEETQYF.

This clone was seen only a few times. The chain has TRBV5-1 and TRBJ2-6; D possibly corresponds to TRBD2 (6 bases). The CDR3 has 18 amino acids. The germline V and J ends were trimmed by 2 bases and 4 bases, with 19 bases remaining between them. Germline CDR1 is SGHRS and CDR2 is YFSETQ. In nucleotides, the CDR3 is TGCGCCAGCAGCTTCAGTTTTGGCGGGGTGGCAGGGGCCAACGTCCTGACTTTC. This gives the protein CASSFSFGGVAGANVLTF.

This clone has a handful of counts. The chain carries TRBV10-3 and TRBJ1-1; no clear D gene. The CDR3 consists of 14 residues. Germline assignment: CDR1 ENHRY and CDR2 SYGVKD. Trimming left V 4 bases short and J 5 bases short, with 14 bases between. For the CDR3, the DNA is TGTGCCATCAGTGTAACGGAGGGCTGGACTGAAGCTTTCTTT. Amino acids: CAISVTEGWTEAFF.

The chain combines TRBV6-5 with TRBJ2-7; D gene ambiguous. Germline CDR1 is MNHEY and CDR2 is SVGAGI. CDR3 length: 12 amino acids. V was clipped by 6 bases and J by 6 bases, with 12 bases between them. CDR3 sequence: CASSLTLSEQYF. CDR3 in DNA: TGTGCCAGCAGCCTCACCCTCTCCGAGCAGTACTTC.

There are a few counts of this clone. This sequence joins TRBV14 and TRBJ2-3; 11 bases match TRBD2. This CDR3 has 16 residues. Germline loops: CDR1 SGHDN, CDR2 FVKESK. Trimming at V came to 4 bases and at J to 1 base, leaving 4 bases not matched to a gene. The CDR3 is CASSPPGLAGTDTQYF. Written as DNA, the CDR3 is TGTGCCAGCAGCCCTCCGGGACTAGCGGGCACAGATACGCAGTATTTT.

This sequence joins TRBV5-6 and TRBJ1-2; no firm D call. The CDR3 is made up of 12 amino acids. Germline V lookup: CDR1 SGHDT, CDR2 YYEEEE. Trimming removed 0 bases at V and 14 bases at J, with 14 bases between. Here the CDR3 reads CASSLVAGPSTF. The CDR3 DNA reads as TGTGCCAGCAGCTTGGTGGCAGGCCCATCTACCTTC.

This clone came up a few times. This chain links TRBV6-5 with TRBJ2-5, with D hard to call. Trimming stripped 2 bases from V and 5 bases from J, with 9 bases between. This CDR3 region has 13 residues. The germline V gene has CDR1 MNHEY and CDR2 SVGAGI. CDR3 sequence: CASSYTARETQYF. DNA of the CDR3: TGTGCCAGCAGTTACACGGCCAGGGAGACCCAGTACTTC.

This clone was seen only a few times. V and J are TRBV7-2 and TRBJ2-3; TRBD2 might be the D (6 bases). The CDR3 loop spans 16 amino acids. Trimming took off 3 bases at V and 0 bases at J, with 13 bases between the two ends. CDR1 is SGHTA, CDR2 FQGNSA, per germline. The DNA of the CDR3 is TGTGCCAGCAGCTTTGGGACTCTCCCTAGCACAGATACGCAGTATTTT. Its translation is CASSFGTLPSTDTQYF.

The rearrangement links TRBV23-1 to TRBJ2-5; 9 bases fit TRBD1. TRBV23-1 qualifies as an ORF whose function is uncertain. The CDR3 spans 19 residues. Unmatched junction bases numbered 21, after V lost 6 bases and J lost 4 bases. The CDR3 protein is CASSQGQGGIRPRRETQYF. In nucleotides, the CDR3 is TGCGCCAGCAGCCAGGGACAGGGAGGGATCCGACCCCGGCGAGAGACCCAGTACTTC.

J is TRBJ1-4 and V is TRBV7-2; tentative D call: TRBD1 (5 bases). This CDR3 is built from 16 residues. CDR1 is SGHTA, CDR2 FQGNSA, per germline. Trimming removed 3 bases from V and 7 bases from J, with 18 bases in between. The CDR3 DNA reads TGTGCCAGCAGCTTCGGTTATGGGGGTCGCATTGAAAAACTGTTTTTT. It codes for CASSFGYGGRIEKLFF.

The chain employs TRBV28 and TRBJ2-1; TRBD1 matches 10 bases. There are 16 residues in the CDR3. From germline, CDR1 is MDHEN and CDR2 SYDVKM. J was trimmed by 7 bases and V by 5 bases; bases with no gene match: 11. CDR3 region: CASSPDRGKGLNEQFF. The CDR3 region has the DNA TGTGCCAGCAGTCCGGACAGGGGGAAAGGGTTGAATGAGCAGTTCTTC.

This clone was counted a few times. V is TRBV2 and J is TRBJ2-7; 8 bases fit TRBD2. The germline gives CDR1 SNHLY, CDR2 FYNNEI. The CDR3 loop spans 15 amino acids. V shed 4 bases, J shed 3 bases, and the junction held 8 bases outside the gene matches. Written as DNA, the CDR3 is TGTGCCAGCAGTGCTCGGCTAGCGGGCTTCTACGAGCAGTACTTC. Translation gives CASSARLAGFYEQYF.

In its sample, this clone was seen a few times. For the CDR3, the DNA is TGCAGCGTTGAAGGTGGCTTCGGGAGCGCTTTCTTT. Protein sequence: CSVEGGFGSAFF. The V gene is TRBV29-1, the J gene TRBJ1-1; D not certain. V was clipped by 1 base and J by 11 bases, with 14 bases between them. Germline assignment: CDR1 SQVTM and CDR2 ANQGSEA. This CDR3 is 12 amino acids long.